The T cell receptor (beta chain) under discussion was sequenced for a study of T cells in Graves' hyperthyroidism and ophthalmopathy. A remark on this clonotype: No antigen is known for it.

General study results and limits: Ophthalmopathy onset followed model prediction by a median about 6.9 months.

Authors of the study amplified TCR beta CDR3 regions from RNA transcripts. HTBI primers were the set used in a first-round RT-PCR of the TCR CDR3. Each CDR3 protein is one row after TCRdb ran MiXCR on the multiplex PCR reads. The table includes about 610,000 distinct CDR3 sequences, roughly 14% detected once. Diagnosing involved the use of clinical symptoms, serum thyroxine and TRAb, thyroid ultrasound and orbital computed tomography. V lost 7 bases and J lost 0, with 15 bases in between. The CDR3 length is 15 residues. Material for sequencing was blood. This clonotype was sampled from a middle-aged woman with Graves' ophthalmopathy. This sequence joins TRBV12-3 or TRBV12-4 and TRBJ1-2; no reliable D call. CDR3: CASIPWAGANYGYTF. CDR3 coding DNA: TGTGCCAGCATTCCGTGGGCTGGAGCTAACTATGGCTACACCTTC.